These 29 T cell receptor beta chains were sequenced from one sample in a study of Graves' ophthalmopathy and Graves' hyperthyroidism. Investigators amplified TCR beta CDR3 regions from RNA transcripts. HTBI primers primed a first-round RT-PCR, and a second-round multiplex PCR followed. TCRdb re-derived calls from the multiplex PCR reads in MiXCR, one entry per CDR3 protein. The data hold some 380,000 distinct CDR3 sequences, with approximately 15% observed a single time. Material for sequencing was peripheral blood. All receptors derive from a woman between 18 and 29 years old with stable Graves' hyperthyroidism.

This clonotype was recorded at least ten times. This chain joins TRBV29-1 and TRBJ2-6; possible D gene TRBD1, 6 bases. The germline V gene encodes CDR1 SQVTM and CDR2 ANQGSEA. V shed 1 base and J shed 0 bases, with 10 bases lying between them. The CDR3 totals 16 residues. The CDR3, as DNA: TGCAGCGTTGAAGGCCTACAGGGCTCTGGGGCCAACGTCCTGACTTTC. It encodes CSVEGLQGSGANVLTF.

This clonotype has at least ten counts. J is TRBJ1-1 and V is TRBV7-2, with D perhaps TRBD1 (6 bases). V dropped 1 base and J dropped 5 bases, with 11 bases sitting between them. In germline, CDR1 is SGHTA, CDR2 FQGNSA. The CDR3 totals 14 residues. CDR3 coding DNA: TGTGCCAGCAGCTTAGTAGGACAGAGGACTGAAGCTTTCTTT. Translating gives CASSLVGQRTEAFF.

The table lists this clonotype with many counts. The chain couples TRBV7-2 to TRBJ1-5; no clear D gene. V was clipped by 2 bases and J by 4 bases, with 18 bases between them. The CDR3 has 17 residues. The germline gives CDR1 SGHTA, CDR2 FQGNSA. CDR3 nucleotides: TGTGCCAGCAGCTTACACCCGGGCCGGACCATGAATCAGCCCCAGCATTTT. Translated, it gives CASSLHPGRTMNQPQHF.

This clonotype came up many times. This chain links TRBV12-3 or TRBV12-4 with TRBJ2-2; a weak D match, TRBD1 (5 bases). CDR3 length: 15 residues. The ends were cut back, 6 bases at V and 3 bases at J, with 14 bases in the middle. The DNA for the CDR3 is TGTGCCAGCAGGATGACAGAATACTACACCGGGGAGCTGTTTTTT. Translation gives CASRMTEYYTGELFF.

This clonotype has a count of ten or more. The chain uses TRBV7-8 and TRBJ2-7; tentatively, D is TRBD1 (5 bases). This CDR3 region has 15 residues. The germline V gene has CDR1 SGHVS and CDR2 FQNEAQ. Trimming shortened V by 0 bases and J by 1 base, and 10 bases separated the two germline ends. CDR3 bases: TGTGCCAGCAGCTTAGCGGGCAGGGAATCCTACGAGCAGTACTTC. It yields the protein CASSLAGRESYEQYF.

This clonotype was picked up a small number of times. The rearrangement joins TRBV3-1 to TRBJ2-7; a weak D match, TRBD2 (5 bases). Germline lookup yields CDR1 LGHDT and CDR2 YNNKEL (reference sequence). There are 14 residues in the CDR3. Trimming stripped 1 base from V and 2 bases from J, with 9 bases between. This chain's CDR3 is CASSQGGLTYEQYF. The CDR3 DNA follows: TGTGCCAGCAGCCAAGGCGGGTTGACCTACGAGCAGTACTTC.

The V and J genes are TRBV28 and TRBJ1-1; D gene uncertain. The germline V gene encodes CDR1 MDHEN and CDR2 SYDVKM. V was shortened by 6 bases and J by 0 bases, with 14 bases between the two germline ends. This CDR3 region has 15 residues. CDR3 loop: CASSPIKTLNTEAFF. CDR3 coding DNA: TGTGCCAGCAGCCCGATTAAGACACTGAACACTGAAGCTTTCTTT.

There are a few counts of this clonotype. The J gene is TRBJ2-2, the V gene TRBV11-3; weak D call: TRBD1 (6 bases). Trimming took off 7 bases at V and 6 bases at J, with 12 bases between the two ends. The CDR3 contains 13 residues. Germline V gene data show CDR1 as SGHNT and CDR2 as YENEEA. CDR3 region: CASTFSGAGELFF. The CDR3 DNA is TGTGCCAGCACGTTTTCAGGGGCCGGGGAGCTGTTTTTT. The full variable domain, completed using reference TRBV11-3 and TRBJ2-2, is EAGVVQSPRYKIIEKKQPVAFWCNPISGHNTLYWYLQNLGQGPELLIRYENEEAVDDSQLPKDRFSAERLKGVDSTLKIQPAELGDSAVYLCASTFSGAGELFFGEGSRLTVL.

At least ten counts were recorded for this clonotype. The J gene is TRBJ2-7, the V gene TRBV2; no firm D call. This CDR3 is 12 amino acids long. Trimming left V 6 bases short and J 2 bases short, with 8 bases between. Germline CDR1 SNHLY, CDR2 FYNNEI. CDR3 nucleotides: TGTGCCAGCAGGGTTCGACCCTACGAGCAGTACTTC. Translated: CASRVRPYEQYF.

In its sample, this clonotype was seen many times. The chain carries TRBV20-1 and TRBJ2-5; perhaps TRBD2 as D (5 bases). The CDR3 totals 13 residues. Per the germline V gene, CDR1 is DFQATT and CDR2 is SNEGSKA (reference sequence). V shed 8 bases and J shed 1 base, with 14 bases lying between them. CDR3 loop: CSSPGLPQETQYF. The DNA for the CDR3 is TGCAGTTCCCCAGGACTTCCCCAAGAGACCCAGTACTTC.

This clonotype was recorded at least ten times. The chain is built from TRBV19 and TRBJ2-7; the D gene is possibly TRBD2 (6 bases). CDR3 size: 16 residues. Per germline, CDR1 LNHDA and CDR2 SQIVND (reference sequence). Trimming removed 1 base at V and 2 bases at J, with 15 bases between. This CDR3 is CASSIGGVAATYEQYF. CDR3 coding DNA: TGTGCCAGTAGTATAGGGGGGGTAGCGGCAACCTACGAGCAGTACTTC.

This clonotype rates as medium-sized. This chain uses TRBV12-3 or TRBV12-4 with TRBJ1-5; 9 bases align to TRBD1. The CDR3 length is 16 residues. V shed 7 bases, J shed 6 bases, and the junction held 13 bases outside the gene matches. DNA of the CDR3: TGTGCCAGCACCTACGCAACTGGACAGGGGCCTCAGCCCCAGCATTTT. Protein sequence: CASTYATGQGPQPQHF.

In the case of this clonotype: Germline is not matched at one junction end, which may reflect a read error. This chain connects TRBV11-2 to TRBJ1-1; TRBD1 aligns across 9 bases. CDR1 is SGHAT and CDR2 is FQNNGV in the germline V gene. The CDR3 covers 15 residues. The CDR3 reads CAGSFNRGLNTEAFF. CDR3 DNA sequence: TGTGCCGGCAGCTTTAACAGGGGGCTAAACACTGAAGCTTTCTTT.

This clonotype was observed many times. J is TRBJ2-5 and V is TRBV29-1, with D perhaps being TRBD1 or TRBD2 (7 bases each). Germline V gives CDR1 SQVTM, CDR2 ANQGSEA. Trimming shortened V by 4 bases and J by 5 bases, and 26 bases separated the two germline ends. CDR3 size: 17 residues. For the CDR3, the DNA is TGCAGCGTTGTTCCCCGGGGAGGGGGCGCGAGGTGGGAGACCCAGTACTTC. This translates into CSVVPRGGGARWETQYF.

V usage is TRBV3-1 and J usage is TRBJ2-6; TRBD1 might be the D (6 bases). The CDR3 has 16 residues. The V end was cut by 1 base, the J end by 0 bases, with 7 bases between. From germline, CDR1 is LGHDT and CDR2 YNNKEL (reference sequence). The CDR3 coding sequence is TGTGCCAGCAGCCAAGGAGGGGGCTCTGGGGCCAACGTCCTGACTTTC. It specifies CASSQGGGSGANVLTF.

A single count supports this clonotype. The chain combines TRBV5-1 with TRBJ1-2; no definite D call. The V end was cut by 1 base, the J end by 4 bases, with 14 bases between. Germline V lookup: CDR1 SGHRS, CDR2 YFSETQ. The CDR3 length is 15 residues. CDR3 in DNA: TGCGCCAGCAGCTTGACGGCCCTCCAAGCCTATGGCTACACCTTC. Translation gives CASSLTALQAYGYTF. The whole variable domain, filled in from reference TRBV5-1 and TRBJ1-2, reads KAGVTQTPRYLIKTRGQQVTLSCSPISGHRSVSWYQQTPGQGLQFLFEYFSETQRNKGNFPGRFSGRQFSNSRSEMNVSTLELGDSALYLCASSLTALQAYGYTFGSGTRLTVV.

This clonotype was counted many times. The rearrangement uses TRBV18 and TRBJ2-2, with a tentative D call TRBD1 (6 bases). This CDR3 comprises 15 residues. The V end lost 0 bases, the J end lost 3 bases, and 8 bases lay between the germline ends. The V gene's germline CDR1 is KGHSH and CDR2 LQKENI. CDR3 bases: TGTGCCAGCTCACCACCGGACAGACACACCGGGGAGCTGTTTTTT. As protein: CASSPPDRHTGELFF.

This clonotype turned up a few times. The chain carries TRBV14 and TRBJ2-2; D tentatively reads TRBD1 or TRBD2 (5 bases each). Germline-derived CDR1 and CDR2 are SGHDN and FVKESK. V lost 0 bases and J lost 11, with 10 bases in between. CDR3 length equals 13 residues. The CDR3 loop reads CASSQDRGAELFF. The CDR3 coding sequence is TGTGCCAGCAGCCAAGATCGAGGGGCAGAGCTGTTTTTT.

In this sample, this clonotype turned up many times. The chain has TRBV7-8 and TRBJ2-4, with 7 nucleotides matching TRBD1. The CDR3 is 18 residues long. Trimming removed 5 bases from V and 2 bases from J; junction bases left unmatched: 15. CDR1 and CDR2 (germline): SGHVS, FQNEAQ. CDR3 DNA sequence: TGTGCCAGCAGCCCCAGAAGGACAGGACGGAGCACCAAAAACATTCAGTACTTC. This translates into CASSPRRTGRSTKNIQYF.

This clonotype appeared many times. This sequence joins TRBV6-5 and TRBJ1-2, with a tentative D call TRBD1 (5 bases). The germline CDR1 and CDR2 sequences are MNHEY and SVGAGI. Trimming removed 7 bases at V and 8 bases at J, with 17 bases between. The CDR3 extends over 13 amino acids. CDR3 sequence (DNA): TGTGCCAGCACTATACTGACAGCGGGCGGCTACACCTTC. Translated, it gives CASTILTAGGYTF.

This clonotype appeared many times. The chain employs TRBV24-1 and TRBJ2-7; D gene unclear. CDR1 is KGHDR, CDR2 SFDVKD, per germline. The CDR3 is 12 residues long. Trimming pared 4 bases from V and 4 bases from J, leaving 7 bases between. CDR3 amino acids: CATSDPSYEQYF. For the CDR3, the DNA is TGTGCCACCAGTGACCCCAGTTACGAGCAGTACTTC.

This clonotype was seen at least ten times. The chain combines TRBV7-2 with TRBJ1-2; 11 bases line up with TRBD1. The CDR3 is 15 amino acids. CDR1 and CDR2 from the germline V gene are SGHTA and FQGNSA. Unmatched junction bases numbered 6, after V lost 4 bases and J lost 5 bases. DNA of the CDR3: TGTGCCAGCAGCTCCCGGACAGGGGGCGAATATGGCTACACCTTC. This gives the protein CASSSRTGGEYGYTF.

This clonotype was seen repeatedly, ten times or more. The chain links TRBV6-1 to TRBJ2-3; possibly TRBD1 for D (6 bases). Trimming took 1 base from V and 2 from J, leaving 10 bases between them. CDR3 length: 15 amino acids. CDR1 MNHNS and CDR2 SASEGT come from the germline V gene. The CDR3 region is CASSEGQAPTDTQYF. CDR3 nucleotides: TGTGCCAGCAGTGAAGGACAGGCCCCCACAGATACGCAGTATTTT.

The chain is built from TRBV2 and TRBJ2-7; 8 bases fit TRBD1. The CDR3 totals 12 residues. Germline trimming cut 8 bases from V and 2 bases from J; bases unmatched to any gene: 2. CDR1 is SNHLY and CDR2 is FYNNEI in the germline V gene. In nucleotides, the CDR3 is TGTGCCAGCCAGGGACAGGCCTACGAGCAGTACTTC. This gives the protein CASQGQAYEQYF.

The V gene is TRBV5-1, the J gene TRBJ1-3; D gene unclear. Trimming stripped 1 base from V and 8 bases from J, with 13 bases between. CDR1 is SGHRS and CDR2 is YFSETQ in the germline V gene. The CDR3 is 14 residues long. In nucleotides, the CDR3 is TGCGCCAGCAGCTTGTCCGGGAAGGTAGACACCATATATTTT. Translated: CASSLSGKVDTIYF. The full variable domain, rest sourced from reference TRBV5-1 and TRBJ1-3, is KAGVTQTPRYLIKTRGQQVTLSCSPISGHRSVSWYQQTPGQGLQFLFEYFSETQRNKGNFPGRFSGRQFSNSRSEMNVSTLELGDSALYLCASSLSGKVDTIYFGEGSWLTVV.

This clonotype turned up a few times. The gene calls are TRBV5-4 and TRBJ2-2; D may be TRBD2 (7 bases). Germline CDR1 and CDR2: SGHNT and YYREEE (reference sequence). The CDR3 is made up of 17 amino acids. V was shortened by 0 bases and J by 2 bases, with 14 bases between the two germline ends. CDR3 nucleotides: TGTGCCAGCAGCTTGGCTGGGGCGGGGGCCAACACCGGGGAGCTGTTTTTT. Protein: CASSLAGAGANTGELFF. Supplemented by reference TRBV5-4 and TRBJ2-2, the full variable domain reads ETGVTQSPTHLIKTRGQQVTLRCSSQSGHNTVSWYQQALGQGPQFIFQYYREEENGRGNFPPRFSGLQFPNYSSELNVNALELDDSALYLCASSLAGAGANTGELFFGEGSRLTVL.

This clonotype was detected ten times or more. This sequence joins TRBV10-3 and TRBJ2-5; possibly TRBD1 for D (6 bases). The germline V and J ends were trimmed by 4 bases and 3 bases, with 9 bases remaining between them. The CDR3 sequence is 13 residues long. CDR1 and CDR2 from the germline V gene are ENHRY and SYGVKD. The CDR3 spells CAISVQGEETQYF. In nucleotides, the CDR3 is TGTGCCATCAGTGTACAGGGAGAAGAGACCCAGTACTTC.

The gene calls are TRBV5-1 and TRBJ1-2; D ambiguous. Germline-derived CDR1 and CDR2 are SGHRS and YFSETQ. The ends were cut back, 2 bases at V and 3 bases at J, with 11 bases in the middle. CDR3 length: 14 amino acids. DNA for the CDR3: TGCGCCAGCAGCTTAAGGGCTGAGGACTATGGCTACACCTTC. This gives the protein CASSLRAEDYGYTF.

This clonotype was observed at least ten times. V usage is TRBV19 and J usage is TRBJ1-5; a possible D gene is TRBD1 (5 bases). Germline-derived CDR1 and CDR2 are LNHDA and SQIVND (reference sequence). The germline V and J ends were trimmed by 6 bases and 11 bases, with 17 bases remaining between them. The CDR3 spans 13 residues. The chain's CDR3 is CASRRDGSPAQHF. The DNA of the CDR3 is TGTGCCAGTAGGAGGGACGGTTCTCCAGCCCAGCATTTT.